This section outlines one TCR beta chain sequence together with its context. The target antigen is unknown. This specimen comes from a study of T cells in localized non-small cell lung cancer. TCRdb's table, derived via immunoSEQ multiplex PCR, lists solely in-frame clones and lacks some. The sample yields about 980 clones, about a fifth seen once. The study, taken as a whole, reports: The highest T cell clonality was in uninvolved adjacent lung, above tumor. Longer overall survival was linked to higher blood T cell density.

Neighbouring lung, lacking atypia, was collected no less than 2 cm away from the tumor margin. The specimen was normal lung tissue next to the tumor, collected before any cancer treatment. The sequence came from a male donor older than 55 with stage II squamous cell lung carcinoma.

CDR3 DNA: TGTGCCAGTAGTATAGATGTGGGACTGGGGACCCAGTACTTC. Protein product: CASSIDVGLGTQYF. This chain connects TRBV19 to TRBJ2-5; D may be TRBD2 (6 bases). Trimming stripped 0 bases from V and 7 bases from J, with 12 bases between. Germline V gene lookup returns CDR1 LNHDA and CDR2 SQIVND (reference sequence). There are 14 residues in the CDR3.